This TCR beta chain was obtained from a study of cytotoxic CD8 clonotypes in ibrutinib-treated CLL. This table comes from immunoSEQ multiplex PCR, and its TCRdb copy is limited to in-frame clones, with some not included. Among around 60,000 clones listed, around 60% were seen once. CDR3 length: 13 residues. V was clipped by 5 bases and J by 2 bases; unmatched bases: 3. Germline V gives CDR1 KGHSH, CDR2 LQKENI. Sequencing was performed on PBMCs, taken after 12 months of ibrutinib treatment. The source of this sequence is a human donor with chronic lymphocytic leukemia. The chain joins TRBV18 to TRBJ2-7; 7 bases line up with TRBD1. This CDR3 is CASSRTGAYEQYF. The CDR3 DNA is TGTGCCAGCTCAAGGACAGGTGCCTACGAGCAGTACTTC.